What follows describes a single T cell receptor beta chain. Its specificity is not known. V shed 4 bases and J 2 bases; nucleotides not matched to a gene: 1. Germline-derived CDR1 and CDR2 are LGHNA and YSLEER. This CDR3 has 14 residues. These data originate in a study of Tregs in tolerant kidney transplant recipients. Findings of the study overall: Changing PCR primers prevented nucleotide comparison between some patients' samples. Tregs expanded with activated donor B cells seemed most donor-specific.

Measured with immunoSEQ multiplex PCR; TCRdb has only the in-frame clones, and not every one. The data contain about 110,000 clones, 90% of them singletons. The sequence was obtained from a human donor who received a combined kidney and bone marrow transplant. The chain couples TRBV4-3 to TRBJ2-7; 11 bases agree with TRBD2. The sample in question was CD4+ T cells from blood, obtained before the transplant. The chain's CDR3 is CASSLAGGPYEQYF. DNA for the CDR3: TGCGCCAGCAGCCTAGCGGGAGGGCCCTACGAGCAGTACTTC.